The rows below give T cell receptor beta chains drawn from one sample of a study of PD-1 blockade in classical Hodgkin lymphoma. Method: immunoSEQ multiplex PCR; TCRdb's copy keeps in-frame clones and lacks some. The sample has 20,000 to 30,000 clones, about 86% seen once. The sample consisted of peripheral blood mononuclear cells (PBMCs), taken before the fourth cycle of nivolumab. The source is a human donor with classical Hodgkin lymphoma. The CDR3 runs from the conserved cysteine through the conserved F or W. Each record gives: clone size, V gene, D gene, J gene, CDR3 DNA, CDR3 protein. The D gene is left open where the match is weak. Not all rows give a size; the values are once, few, many and, for expanded clones, a class.

>.|TRBV7-9|.|TRBJ1-1
TGTGCCAGCAGCCTAGAGGACGGGAACACTGAAGCTTTCTTT
CASSLEDGNTEAFF
>.|TRBV18|.|TRBJ1-1
TGTGCCAGCTCACGTGACAGGAGGAACACTGAAGCTTTCTTT
CASSRDRRNTEAFF
>.|TRBV6-5|.|TRBJ1-4
TGTGCCAGCAGTTACGCACAAAGGGCTAATGAAAAACTGTTTTTT
CASSYAQRANEKLFF
>.|TRBV30|.|TRBJ1-3
TGTGCCTCGTCCGCTGGAAACACCATATATTTT
CASSAGNTIYF
>.|TRBV15|.|TRBJ1-4
TGTGCCACCAGCAGAGGAACTCGGCGGCTTAATGAAAAACTGTTTTTT
CATSRGTRRLNEKLFF
>.|TRBV5-1|.|TRBJ2-5
TGCGCCAGCAGCGGGGGGGGCCCAGCGGGGCAAGAGACCCAGTACTTC
CASSGGGPAGQETQYF
>.|TRBV4-3|.|TRBJ2-7
TGCGCCAGCAGCCAAGAGCCCGGGACATACCAACCCTCCTACGAGCAGTACTTC
CASSQEPGTYQPSYEQYF
>.|TRBV5-4|TRBD2|TRBJ2-1
TGTGCCAGCAGGGACCTCAGCCTAGCGGGGGGGCATAATGAGCAGTTCTTC
CASRDLSLAGGHNEQFF
>.|TRBV10-1|TRBD1|TRBJ2-2
TGCGCCAGCAGTGAGTCTCACCGCGACAGGGCAAACACCGGGGAGCTGTTTTTT
CASSESHRDRANTGELFF
>.|TRBV5-4|.|TRBJ1-1
TGTGCCAGCAGGGGAGGAGCAGGGATGAACACTGAAGCTTTCTTT
CASRGGAGMNTEAFF
>.|TRBV27|.|TRBJ2-1
TGTGCCAGCAGCCTAACGGGGTCTGAGCAGTTCTTC
CASSLTGSEQFF
>.|TRBV4-2|TRBD1|TRBJ1-2
TGTGCCAGCAGCTATGGGACAGGGGCGATTTGGAGCTATGGCTACACCTTC
CASSYGTGAIWSYGYTF
>.|TRBV30|TRBD1|TRBJ1-5
TGTGCCTGGAGTCCAGGACAGGGGGTGAGCAATCAGCCCCAGCATTTT
CAWSPGQGVSNQPQHF
>.|TRBV9|.|TRBJ1-2
TGTGCCAGCAGCGTCCGATCCCGGGTTGGCTACACCTTC
CASSVRSRVGYTF
>.|TRBV27|.|TRBJ2-7
TGTGCCAGCAGGAAGGACACTAGCTACGAGCAGTACTTC
CASRKDTSYEQYF
>few|TRBV9|TRBD1|TRBJ1-4
TGTGCAGCGGGGGACAGGGGGTATCTTAATGAAAAACTGTTTTTT
CAAGDRGYLNEKLFF
>.|TRBV21-1|.|TRBJ2-3
TGTGCCAGCAGCAAGACTAGCAGGGATACGCAGTATTTT
CASSKTSRDTQYF
>.|TRBV4-1|TRBD1|TRBJ2-7
TGCGCCAGCAGCCAAGATCCAGGGGGTCGCTACGAGCAGTACTTC
CASSQDPGGRYEQYF
>few|TRBV21-1|.|TRBJ1-2
TGTGCCAGCTCCGCCCCGGGCTACCCGGGACACCTGATTTACTTGGTTGTCCATCCGAATGGCTACACCTTC
CASSAPGYPGHLIYLVVHPNGYTF
>few|TRBV5-4|.|TRBJ1-1
TGTGCCAGCAGCTTTCCCACACAGGCGGTCGGCACTGAAGCTTTCTTT
CASSFPTQAVGTEAFF
>once|TRBV29-1|.|TRBJ1-2
TGCAGCGTTGTCGGGGCCTATGGCTACACCTTC
CSVVGAYGYTF
>.|TRBV5-6|.|TRBJ1-1
TGTGCCAGCAGCTACTTAGGGCCTTCGAACACTGAAGCTTTCTTT
CASSYLGPSNTEAFF
>.|TRBV7-6|.|TRBJ2-1
TGTGCCAGCAGCTTAAGGGGAATAGGCCGGGACGGCTTCCTCAATGAGCAGTTCTTC
CASSLRGIGRDGFLNEQFF
>.|TRBV29-1|.|TRBJ1-4
TGCAGCGTTGAAGATCGACAGTCAACTAATGAAAAACTGTTTTTT
CSVEDRQSTNEKLFF
>few|TRBV9|.|TRBJ2-1
TGTGCCAGCAGCGTAGGTTCGAACAATGAGCAGTTCTTC
CASSVGSNNEQFF
>once|TRBV19|TRBD1|TRBJ2-3
TGTGCCAGTACCATGGGACAGGTTAGCACAGATACGCAGTATTTT
CASTMGQVSTDTQYF
>.|TRBV6-6|TRBD1|TRBJ2-2
TGTGCCAGCAGTTACCCGGGGACAGGCCGGACCGGGGAGCTGTTTTTT
CASSYPGTGRTGELFF
>.|TRBV7-9|.|TRBJ2-5
TGTGCCAGCAGCTTATGGGGAGGAAGCCAAGAGACCCAGTACTTC
CASSLWGGSQETQYF
>.|TRBV7-6|TRBD1|TRBJ1-2
TGTGCCAGCAGCTTAAACCCTAGGACAGGGGGGGACGGCTACACCTTC
CASSLNPRTGGDGYTF
>.|TRBV9|.|TRBJ1-2
TGTGCCAGCAGCGTAGAGGGGACACATAACTATGGCTACACCTTC
CASSVEGTHNYGYTF
>.|TRBV19|.|TRBJ2-1
TGTGCCAGTAGTATCACAGAATATTACAATGAGCAGTTCTTC
CASSITEYYNEQFF
>.|TRBV5-4|TRBD2|TRBJ2-1
TGTGCCAGCAGCTTAGGGAGGTCGGGAGGGTACAATGAGCAGTTCTTC
CASSLGRSGGYNEQFF